This TCR beta chain is from a study of OX40 agonist ivuxolimab in advanced cancers. Trimming removed 3 bases at V and 8 bases at J, with 14 bases between. The CDR3 length is 13 residues. Germline V lookup: CDR1 SQVTM, CDR2 ANQGSEA. Clones were sequenced by immunoSEQ multiplex PCR, and TCRdb holds only the in-frame ones, with some missing. The table records 65,000 to 85,000 clones, 80% to 95% of them present only once. Broader study findings: CD4+ and CD8+ blood T cells expanded clonally by week 6 at 0.1 to 3.0 mg/kg.

Concerning this clone: Its antigen is unknown.

The material was CD4+ or CD8+ T cells sorted from blood, obtained in a trial of the OX40 agonist ivuxolimab. The chain is built from TRBV29-1 and TRBJ1-3; possible D gene TRBD1, 5 bases. The receptor was derived from an adult with an advanced solid tumor such as melanoma, head and neck, liver or kidney cancer. For the CDR3, the DNA is TGCAGCGTTGAGGCAGGGCCGGGGGACACCATATATTTT. Translation gives CSVEAGPGDTIYF.